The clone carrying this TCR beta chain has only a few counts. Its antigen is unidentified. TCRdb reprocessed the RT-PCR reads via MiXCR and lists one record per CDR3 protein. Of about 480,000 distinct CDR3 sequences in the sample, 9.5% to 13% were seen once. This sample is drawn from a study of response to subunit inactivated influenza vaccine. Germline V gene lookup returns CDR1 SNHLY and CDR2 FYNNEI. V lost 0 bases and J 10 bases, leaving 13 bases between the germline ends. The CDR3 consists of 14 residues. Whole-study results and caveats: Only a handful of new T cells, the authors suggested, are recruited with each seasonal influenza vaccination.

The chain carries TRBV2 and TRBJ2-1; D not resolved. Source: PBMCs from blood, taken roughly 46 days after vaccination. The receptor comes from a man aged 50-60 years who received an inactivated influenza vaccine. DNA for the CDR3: TGTGCCAGCAGTGAAGCACCGGCCCTTTCGGAGCAGTTCTTC. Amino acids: CASSEAPALSEQFF. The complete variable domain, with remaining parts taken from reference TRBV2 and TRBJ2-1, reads EPEVTQTPSHQVTQMGQEVILRCVPISNHLYFYWYRQILGQKVEFLVSFYNNEISEKSEIFDDQFSVERPDGSNFTLKIRSTKLEDSAMYFCASSEAPALSEQFFGPGTRLTVL.